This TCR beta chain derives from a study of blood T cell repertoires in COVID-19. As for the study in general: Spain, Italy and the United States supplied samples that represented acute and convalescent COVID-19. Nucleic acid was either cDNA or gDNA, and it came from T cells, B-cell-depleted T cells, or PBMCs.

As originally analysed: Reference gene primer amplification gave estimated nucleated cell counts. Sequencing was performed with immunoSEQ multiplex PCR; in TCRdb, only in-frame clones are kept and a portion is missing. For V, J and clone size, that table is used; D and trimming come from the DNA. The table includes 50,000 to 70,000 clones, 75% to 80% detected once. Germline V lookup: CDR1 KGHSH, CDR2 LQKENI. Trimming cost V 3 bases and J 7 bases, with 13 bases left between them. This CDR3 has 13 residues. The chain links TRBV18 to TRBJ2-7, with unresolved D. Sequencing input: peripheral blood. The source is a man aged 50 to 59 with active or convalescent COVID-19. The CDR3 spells CASSPVGQIEQYF. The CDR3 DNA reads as TGTGCCAGCTCACCGGTTGGTCAGATTGAGCAGTACTTC.